This T cell receptor beta chain appears in the sequencing data of a study of molecular identifiers for immune sequencing clone quantification. V gave up 2 bases and J gave up 4 bases, with 13 bases separating them. The CDR3 consists of 14 residues. From germline, CDR1 is GTSNPN and CDR2 SVGIG (reference sequence). TCRdb passed the PCR reads through MiXCR, listing each CDR3 protein once. The sample shows around 480,000 distinct CDR3 sequences, around 23% of them seen only once. This sequence was found in a human donor in good health. Some libraries in this study had Jurkat cell RNA spiked in. Sequences were obtained from naive CD8+ T cells from blood, with Jurkat cell RNA spiked in. Subset: FACS-sorted CD8+CD4-CCR7+CD45RA+ naive T cells. This chain links TRBV30 with TRBJ2-3; no definite D call. The CDR3 sequence: CAWSYSSRPDTQYF. The CDR3 DNA is TGTGCCTGGAGTTATAGCAGCCGGCCAGATACGCAGTATTTT. Supplemented by reference TRBV30 and TRBJ2-3, the full variable domain reads SQTIHQWPATLVQPVGSPLSLECTVEGTSNPNLYWYRQAAGRGLQLLFYSVGIGQISSEVPQNLSASRPQDRQFILSSKKLLLSDSGFYLCAWSYSSRPDTQYFGPGTRLTVL.